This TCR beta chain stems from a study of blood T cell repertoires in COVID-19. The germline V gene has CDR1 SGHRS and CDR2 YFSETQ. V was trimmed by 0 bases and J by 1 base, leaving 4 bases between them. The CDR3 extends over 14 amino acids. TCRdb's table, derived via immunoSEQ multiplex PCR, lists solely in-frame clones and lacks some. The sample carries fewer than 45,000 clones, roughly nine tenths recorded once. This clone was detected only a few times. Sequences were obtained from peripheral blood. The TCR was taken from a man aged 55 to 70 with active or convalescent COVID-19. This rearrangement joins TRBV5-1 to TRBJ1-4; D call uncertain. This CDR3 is CASSLDITNEKLFF. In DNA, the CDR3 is TGCGCCAGCAGCTTGGACATAACTAATGAAAAACTGTTTTTT.